This TCR beta chain appears in the sequencing data of a study of blood T cell repertoires in COVID-19. Study details: Both acute and convalescent COVID-19 samples were obtained from the United States, Italy and Spain. In each case, the material was cDNA or gDNA derived from T cells, B-cell-depleted T cells, or PBMCs.

As originally analysed: Amplification of reference gene primers was used by the study to estimate nucleated cell counts. Profiling relied on immunoSEQ multiplex PCR, and the TCRdb table lists in-frame clones only, not all of them. The V and J calls and the clone size are those of that table, but D and trimming were determined from the DNA. The sample includes approximately 44,000 clones, around four fifths seen only once; the top ten take about 5.2%. Sequenced: peripheral blood. The origin of this receptor is a human donor in a cohort sampled during active COVID-19.

The CDR3 nucleotides read TGTGCCAGCAGTGATGGCAGGGGAAACGAAAAACTGTTTTTT. It specifies CASSDGRGNEKLFF. V is TRBV2 and J is TRBJ1-4; D possibly corresponds to TRBD1 (6 bases). Trimming left V 3 bases short and J 8 bases short, with 13 bases between. Germline assignment: CDR1 SNHLY and CDR2 FYNNEI. This CDR3 spans 14 amino acids.